This TCR beta chain appears in the sequencing data of a study of Ad26.COV2.S vaccination and SARS-CoV-2 variants. Study-level background: A COV1001 Ad26.COV2.S trial-arm participant provided the sample. Ad26.COV2.S, an intramuscular injection, was given once or twice 56 days apart.

Study findings and constraints: Measurements of TCR breadth and depth may have given underestimates of the total T cell responses. For non-spike TCRs, breadth in vaccine recipients resembled that in placebo recipients.

Treatment in this sample: roughly 18 received Ad26.COV2.S at low or high dose, single or two shots; about 5 received placebo; per-sample allocation not given. Samples came from day 63 after the first vaccine or placebo injection. Notes on this clone: Antigen unknown. Other DNA sequences in the sample encode the same CDR3.

TCRdb's copy holds only in-frame clones and misses some; the assay was immunoSEQ multiplex PCR. The table shows about 680,000 clones, with more than 80% occurring only once. Trimming shortened V by 0 bases and J by 4 bases, and 3 bases separated the two germline ends. Per germline, CDR1 KGHSH and CDR2 LQKENI. The CDR3 sequence is 12 residues long. The receptor was derived from a person between 18 and 59 years old who received the Ad26.COV2.S COVID-19 vaccine or a placebo. The chain couples TRBV18 to TRBJ2-5; D not resolved. The sequencing here drew on peripheral blood, taken in a trial of Ad26.COV2.S vaccine versus placebo. The CDR3: CASSPPGETQYF. The CDR3 nucleotides read TGTGCCAGCTCACCACCGGGAGAGACCCAGTACTTC.